A selection of T cell receptor beta chains follows, all from one sample in a study of human T cells and chemical hapten exposure. MiXCR, run by TCRdb on the RACE reads, gives a single entry per CDR3 protein. In the table there are 74,000 or so distinct CDR3 sequences, 10% of which are singletons. Specimen: whole blood, collected in connection with sensitization to the hapten diphenylcyclopropenone (DPC). Source of these receptors: a woman in her forties or fifties with alopecia areata. Some clones in this sample may be carry-over from other donors' samples. CDR3s include the opening cysteine and the closing phenylalanine or tryptophan. Each record gives: CDR3 protein, V gene.

CASSTPTGSGANVLTF,TRBV6-2/TRBV6-3
CASALSRGGETQYF,TRBV11-2
CASSADGPDQPQHF,TRBV7-8
CSVAPLAGNEQFF,TRBV29-1
CSVAGLAYEQYF,TRBV29-1
CASSQDRGEVRNEQFF,TRBV3-1
CASSRVPYGYTF,TRBV7-9
CATGTPPSYEQYF,TRBV19
CASSQGLAVDTQYF,TRBV11-3
CASSLRGSGANVLTF,TRBV6-5
CASTRAGAGYEQYF,TRBV11-2
CASSGADLNIQYF,TRBV9
CASSAMDTQYF,TRBV25-1
CASSPGTSGRYNIQYF,TRBV11-1
CASSPQGWNTGELFF,TRBV3-1
CASSLEGGNLAYEQYF,TRBV28
CASSPSGRAWSGTDTQYF,TRBV9
CATSDRADYGYTF,TRBV24-1
CASSFRGGYGYTF,TRBV28
CSVPPVALNTEAFF,TRBV29-1
CSVQSGTSGRTYEQYF,TRBV29-1
CASSLTVGGELFF,TRBV12-3/TRBV12-4
CASSPLPRTGGADTEAFF,TRBV28
CASSLDSHGDTQYF,TRBV11-2
CASSLGTPGPVYF,TRBV7-2